What follows is one T cell receptor beta chain and its context. As yet, its antigen is unknown. Produced via immunoSEQ multiplex PCR; TCRdb's table is partial and in-frame only. This sample has around 300,000 clones, with 65% to 90% found just once. These data originate in a study of cytomegalovirus exposure and HLA in healthy donors. The CDR3 spans 18 residues. The V gene's germline CDR1 is LNHNV and CDR2 YYDKDF (reference sequence). Trimming shortened V by 3 bases and J by 0 bases, and 21 bases separated the two germline ends. Overall study results and limits: First-cohort TCR clusters were later found to tend to co-occur in the 120 or so validation repertoires. The classifier, whose performance was assessed in both the original and validation cohorts, reportedly diagnosed cytomegalovirus status with high specificity and sensitivity. In vitro work confirmed that three CMV-associated chains recognize CMV antigens.

This receptor was taken from a woman aged 18-35 years in good health and CMV-seronegative. Sequencing input: PBMCs. The chain recombines TRBV15 with TRBJ2-7, with D perhaps matching TRBD2 (7 bases). The CDR3 DNA follows: TGTGCCACCAGCAGGGGGGCGGGGGTCCCAGGACGCTCCTACGAGCAGTACTTC. Encoded protein: CATSRGAGVPGRSYEQYF. The full variable domain, completed using reference TRBV15 and TRBJ2-7, is DAMVIQNPRYQVTQFGKPVTLSCSQTLNHNVMYWYQQKSSQAPKLLFHYYDKDFNNEADTPDNFQSRRPNTSFCFLDIRSPGLGDTAMYLCATSRGAGVPGRSYEQYFGPGTRLTVT.